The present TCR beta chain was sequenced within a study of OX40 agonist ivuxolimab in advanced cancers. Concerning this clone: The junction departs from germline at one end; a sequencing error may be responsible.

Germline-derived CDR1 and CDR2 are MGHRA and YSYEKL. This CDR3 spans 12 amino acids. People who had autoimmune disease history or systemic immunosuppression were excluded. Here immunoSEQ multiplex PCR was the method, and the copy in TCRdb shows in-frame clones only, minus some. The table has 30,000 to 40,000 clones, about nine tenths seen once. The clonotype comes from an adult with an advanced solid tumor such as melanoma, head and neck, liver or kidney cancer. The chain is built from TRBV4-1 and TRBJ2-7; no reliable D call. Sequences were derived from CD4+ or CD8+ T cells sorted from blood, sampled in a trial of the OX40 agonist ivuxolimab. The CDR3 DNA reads TGCGCCAGCAGCAAAGACGGGCTCGAGCAGTACTTC. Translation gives CASSKDGLEQYF.